These 26 T cell receptor beta chains came from one sample sequenced in a study of shared clonotypes between healthy human individuals. Data came from immunoSEQ multiplex PCR; TCRdb stores just in-frame clones and leaves some out. The sample holds fewer than 600,000 clones, 77% seen once. The sample consisted of PBMCs. The source of these receptors is a woman in her forties in good health. Some clones in this sample may be carry-over from other donors' samples.

V usage is TRBV29-1 and J usage is TRBJ2-6; a possible D gene is TRBD2 (6 bases). The CDR3 contains 15 residues. Germline V gene lookup returns CDR1 SQVTM and CDR2 ANQGSEA. Trimming took 6 bases from V and 4 from J, leaving 16 bases between them. The DNA of the CDR3 is TGCAGCGTGCGGGACCTTTCCTCCGGGGCCAACGTCCTGACTTTC. This encodes CSVRDLSSGANVLTF.

The chain joins TRBV5-1 to TRBJ2-5; D perhaps matches TRBD2 (5 bases). There are 13 residues in the CDR3. Trimming removed 9 bases at V and 5 bases at J, with 17 bases between. Looked up from germline, CDR1 is SGHRS and CDR2 is YFSETQ. The chain's CDR3 is CATRGSPPETQYF. CDR3 nucleotides: TGCGCCACCAGAGGGAGTCCGCCGGAGACCCAGTACTTC.

The sample holds one count of this clone. The genes are TRBV7-8 and TRBJ1-2, with 7 bases matching TRBD1. Losses at the gene ends were 1 base for V and 4 bases for J; bases not matched to a gene: 6. The CDR3 spans 15 residues. Germline V lookup: CDR1 SGHVS, CDR2 FQNEAQ. The CDR3 DNA reads as TGTGCCAGCAGCTTAGGCGTACAGGGGAGCTATGGCTACACCTTC. This encodes CASSLGVQGSYGYTF.

This clone was detected a few times. J is TRBJ1-1 and V is TRBV30, with D hard to call. V was pared by 3 bases and J by 3 bases, with 11 bases between. The germline gives CDR1 GTSNPN, CDR2 SVGIG (reference sequence). This CDR3 spans 13 amino acids. Written as DNA, the CDR3 is TGTGCCTGGAGGGTGTCTCGGGACACTGAAGCTTTCTTT. Translating gives CAWRVSRDTEAFF.

The sample holds one count of this clone. The chain has TRBV30 and TRBJ1-2; D call uncertain. The CDR3 extends over 12 amino acids. Germline assignment: CDR1 GTSNPN and CDR2 SVGIG (reference sequence). Trimming removed 4 bases at V and 4 bases at J, with 10 bases between. This CDR3 reads CAWMSEGYGYTF. CDR3 nucleotide sequence: TGTGCCTGGATGTCCGAGGGCTATGGCTACACCTTC. Combining the CDR3 with reference TRBV30 and TRBJ1-2 gives the whole variable domain SQTIHQWPATLVQPVGSPLSLECTVEGTSNPNLYWYRQAAGRGLQLLFYSVGIGQISSEVPQNLSASRPQDRQFILSSKKLLLSDSGFYLCAWMSEGYGYTFGSGTRLTVV.

The chain uses TRBV6-4 and TRBJ1-1; the D is unclear. The germline V and J ends were trimmed by 5 bases and 0 bases, with 7 bases remaining between them. The CDR3 has 13 amino acids. CDR1 is MRHNA and CDR2 is SNTAGT in the germline V gene. The chain's CDR3 is CASSKLLNTEAFF. The DNA for the CDR3 is TGTGCCAGCAGTAAGCTGCTGAACACTGAAGCTTTCTTT.

The V and J genes are TRBV7-8 and TRBJ1-4; 7 positions match TRBD1. V dropped 3 bases and J dropped 8; count of bases not matched to a gene: 6. The CDR3 runs 14 residues. CDR1 is SGHVS, CDR2 FQNEAQ, per germline. The DNA for the CDR3 is TGTGCCAGCAGCTTGGAGGGGGCTGGGGAAAAACTGTTTTTT. Translated: CASSLEGAGEKLFF.

This clone has only one observation. Only one base separates this from a far larger clonotype, so it likely reflects a read error. The chain joins TRBV4-2 to TRBJ2-2; 13 bases match TRBD2. Germline lookup yields CDR1 LGHNA and CDR2 YNFKEQ. There are 18 residues in the CDR3. CDR3 sequence: CASSQFFVGLAGSGEPFF. DNA of the CDR3: TGTGCCAGCAGCCAATTCTTCGTGGGACTAGCGGGATCCGGGGAGCCGTTTTTT.

A single count supports this clone. A much larger clone sits a single nucleotide away, making a read error possible. This rearrangement joins TRBV29-1 to TRBJ2-3; 9 positions match TRBD1. The V gene's germline CDR1 is SQVTM and CDR2 ANQGSEA. The CDR3 contains 13 residues. The CDR3 loop reads CSSRTGVTDAQYF. DNA of the CDR3: TGCAGCTCTCGGACAGGGGTTACAGATGCGCAGTATTTT.

The chain couples TRBV11-2 to TRBJ2-7, with unresolved D. Germline V lookup: CDR1 SGHAT, CDR2 FQNNGV. Trimming removed 5 bases from V and 0 bases from J, with 8 bases in between. There are 13 residues in the CDR3. This chain's CDR3 is CASSLSHSYEQYF. CDR3 bases: TGTGCCAGCAGCCTGAGCCACTCCTACGAGCAGTACTTC.

V gene TRBV9 combines with J gene TRBJ2-5, with 11 bases that match TRBD1. The junction had 5 bases not matched to a gene; V was cut back by 2 bases and J by 5 bases. Germline V gives CDR1 SGDLS, CDR2 YYNGEE. CDR3 length equals 15 residues. CDR3: CASSVRTGGWETQYF. CDR3 bases: TGTGCCAGCAGCGTCCGGACAGGGGGCTGGGAGACCCAGTACTTC.

Of note for this clone: A far larger clone is off by one base, so a read error is likely. This sequence joins TRBV5-1 and TRBJ1-3; D gene uncertain. The CDR3 length is 13 residues. Trimming shortened V by 4 bases and J by 4 bases, and 9 bases separated the two germline ends. Germline V gene data show CDR1 as SGHRS and CDR2 as YFSETQ. CDR3 in amino acids: CASSPGRGNTIYF. The CDR3 DNA is TGCGCCAGCAGCCCTGGACGGGGAAACACCATATATTTT.

This clone has just one count. With a much larger clone just one base away, this may be a read error. V and J are TRBV21-1 and TRBJ2-7; the table's D gene call, TRBD1, was not cross checked with the DNA. TRBV21-1 has pseudogene status. The CDR3 loop spans 16 amino acids. CDR3 region: CASSYPAWDMSYEQYF. CDR3 bases: TGTGCCAGCAGTTATCCCGCGTGGGACATGTCCTACGAGCAGTACTTC.

The V and J genes are TRBV27 and TRBJ1-2; no firm D call. The ends were cut back, 6 bases at V and 7 bases at J, with 21 bases in the middle. The CDR3 is 15 residues long. Germline CDR1 MNHEY, CDR2 SMNVEV (reference sequence). The CDR3 spells CASSTSDSPSGGYTF. The CDR3 DNA follows: TGTGCCAGCAGCACATCGGATTCCCCCTCGGGTGGCTACACCTTC.

In this sample, this clone turned up a few times. This may come from a read error, since a much larger clone is one base off. V and J are TRBV2 and TRBJ2-7; D assignment may be TRBD1 or TRBD2 (5 bases each). The germline V gene has CDR1 SNHLY and CDR2 FYNNEI. This CDR3 has 14 amino acids. Trimming cost V 6 bases and J 0 bases, with 12 bases left between them. The CDR3 nucleotides read TGTGCCAGCAGCCTGGGGGTCCCCTCCTACGAGCAGTACTTC. It codes for CASSLGVPSYEQYF.

This clone was found once. The chain recombines TRBV14 with TRBJ2-1, with D maybe TRBD2 (6 bases). Germline V gene sequence: CDR1 SGHDN, CDR2 FVKESK. Trimming left V 5 bases short and J 1 base short, with 15 bases between. The length of the CDR3 is 16 residues. The CDR3 reads CASSVRLAASYNEQFF. CDR3 in DNA: TGTGCCAGCAGCGTTCGATTAGCGGCATCCTACAATGAGCAGTTCTTC.

A word on this clone: It is likely a read error: a sequence one base away is far more abundant. The CDR3 DNA follows: TGCGGCGTACTATTAGTCGGGGCCAAAAACATTCAGTACTTC. Translation: CGVLLVGAKNIQYF. V and J are TRBV29-1 and TRBJ2-4, with no clear D. The CDR3 is 14 residues long. Germline lookup yields CDR1 SQVTM and CDR2 ANQGSEA. Using reference TRBV29-1 and TRBJ2-4 for the parts outside the CDR3, the full variable domain is SAVISQKPSRDICQRGTSLTIQCQVDSQVTMMFWYRQQPGQSLTLIATANQGSEATYESGFVIDKFPISRPNLTFSTLTVSNMSPEDSSIYLCGVLLVGAKNIQYFGAGTRLSVL.

The V gene is TRBV6-6, the J gene TRBJ2-7; unclear D gene. Germline V lookup: CDR1 MNHNY, CDR2 SVGAGI (reference sequence). This CDR3 region has 14 residues. The V and J ends lost 0 bases and 3 bases respectively, with 9 bases between them. The CDR3 loop reads CASSYSAGNYEQYF. The CDR3 DNA reads as TGTGCCAGCAGTTACTCGGCAGGAAACTACGAGCAGTACTTC.

This clone was observed at least ten times. The chain couples TRBV7-2 to TRBJ2-5; 9 bases are a match to TRBD1. V was pared by 1 base and J by 2 bases, with 2 bases of the junction left unmatched. CDR1 and CDR2 from the germline V gene are SGHTA and FQGNSA. The CDR3 loop spans 15 amino acids. Here the CDR3 DNA reads TGTGCCAGCAGCTTAGGGGGGACAGGGCAAGAGACCCAGTACTTC. Translation gives CASSLGGTGQETQYF.

The rearrangement joins TRBV9 to TRBJ1-3, with D unresolved. The germline V and J ends were trimmed by 0 bases and 3 bases, with 4 bases remaining between them. Germline CDR1 SGDLS, CDR2 YYNGEE. The CDR3 is 13 amino acids. CDR3 sequence: CASSVDVGNTIYF. The CDR3 bases are TGTGCCAGCAGCGTAGACGTTGGAAACACCATATATTTT. Looking up the rest from reference TRBV9 and TRBJ1-3 gives the full variable domain: DSGVTQTPKHLITATGQRVTLRCSPRSGDLSVYWYQQSLDQGLQFLIQYYNGEERAKGNILERFSAQQFPDLHSELNLSSLELGDSALYFCASSVDVGNTIYFGEGSWLTVV.

The chain carries TRBV28 and TRBJ2-7; D gene uncertain. The V end lost 5 bases, the J end lost 5 bases, and 19 bases lay between the germline ends. The CDR3 runs to 15 residues. Germline V gene lookup returns CDR1 MDHEN and CDR2 SYDVKM. CDR3 loop: CASSPLQVGFHEQYF. CDR3 in DNA: TGTGCCAGCAGTCCACTCCAGGTGGGTTTCCACGAGCAGTACTTC.

V and J are TRBV5-1 and TRBJ1-4; no firm D call. Germline lookup yields CDR1 SGHRS and CDR2 YFSETQ. With 2 bases removed from V and 3 bases from J, the gap between germline ends came to 11 bases. The CDR3 totals 15 residues. In DNA form, the CDR3 reads TGCGCCAGCAGCTTCGGGCTGGGGTCTAATGAAAAACTGTTTTTT. As protein: CASSFGLGSNEKLFF.

About this clone itself: Given a far larger clone just one base away, this is likely a sequencing read error. The J gene is TRBJ1-2, the V gene TRBV5-1, with D unresolved. The V gene's germline CDR1 is SGHRS and CDR2 YFSETQ. The CDR3 has 13 residues. Here the CDR3 DNA reads TGCGCCAGCAGCTTTGACGGTAACTATGGCTACGCCTTC. This sequence encodes CASSFDGNYGYAF. Full variable domain (missing parts from reference TRBV5-1 and TRBJ1-2): KAGVTQTPRYLIKTRGQQVTLSCSPISGHRSVSWYQQTPGQGLQFLFEYFSETQRNKGNFPGRFSGRQFSNSRSEMNVSTLELGDSALYLCASSFDGNYGYAFGSGTRLTVV.

This chain joins TRBV28 and TRBJ2-5; the D gene is possibly TRBD1 (6 bases). The CDR3 is 16 residues long. Per the germline V gene, CDR1 is MDHEN and CDR2 is SYDVKM. V lost 3 bases, J lost 5 bases, and 19 bases lay in between. The CDR3 nucleotides read TGTGCCAGCAGTTTTTGGCACACAGGGCCGTCGGAGACCCAGTACTTC. Its protein product is CASSFWHTGPSETQYF.

The chain employs TRBV27 and TRBJ1-6; D perhaps matches TRBD1 (6 bases). The V gene's germline CDR1 is MNHEY and CDR2 SMNVEV (reference sequence). The CDR3 spans 16 residues. Deletions cut 5 bases from V and 9 bases from J, with 20 bases between. The CDR3 protein is CASSPQGYEVGSPLHF. CDR3 sequence (DNA): TGTGCCAGCAGTCCACAGGGTTATGAGGTTGGTTCACCCCTCCACTTT.

The CDR3 region is CASSLTGWSDNEQFF. DNA for the CDR3: TGTGCCAGCAGCTTGACTGGCTGGTCGGATAATGAGCAGTTCTTC. The J gene is TRBJ2-1, the V gene TRBV7-3; no firm D call. The germline gives CDR1 SGHTA, CDR2 FQGTGA. CDR3 length: 15 amino acids. V was clipped by 3 bases and J by 7 bases, with 16 bases between them.